This passage covers 11 T cell receptor beta chains from one sample sequenced in a study of blood T cell repertoires in COVID-19. Only in-frame clones appear in the TCRdb table, and some are missing; sequencing was by immunoSEQ multiplex PCR. The repertoire consists of 97,000 or so clones, with more than 75% occurring once and the leading ten covering approximately 9.6%. Sample: peripheral blood. Every receptor here comes from a man in his 60s with active or convalescent COVID-19.

Only a few counts were recorded for this clone. The chain links TRBV28 to TRBJ1-6, with D possibly matching TRBD1 (5 bases). V dropped 4 bases and J dropped 5 bases, with 12 bases sitting between them. Germline loops: CDR1 MDHEN, CDR2 SYDVKM. The CDR3 has 15 amino acids. The CDR3 spells CASSSSGVDNSPLHF. CDR3 DNA: TGTGCCAGCAGTTCGTCGGGGGTGGATAATTCACCCCTCCACTTT. Full variable domain (rest looked up from reference TRBV28 and TRBJ1-6): DVKVTQSSRYLVKRTGEKVFLECVQDMDHENMFWYRQDPGLGLRLIYFSYDVKMKEKGDIPEGYSVSREKKERFSLILESASTNQTSMYLCASSSSGVDNSPLHFGNGTRLTVT.

This clone was seen more than once but under ten times. This chain links TRBV5-8 with TRBJ2-7; TRBD1 aligns across 8 bases. The CDR3 is 14 amino acids. The germline gives CDR1 SGHTS, CDR2 YDEGEE. Unmatched junction bases numbered 5, after V lost 0 bases and J lost 6 bases. CDR3 loop: CASSLAPGGSEQYV. CDR3 DNA sequence: TGTGCCAGCAGCTTGGCTCCAGGGGGCAGCGAGCAGTACGTC.

This chain links TRBV28 with TRBJ1-2; the D gene is possibly TRBD1 (5 bases). This CDR3 comprises 13 residues. Germline CDR1 and CDR2: MDHEN and SYDVKM. The V and J ends lost 3 bases and 8 bases respectively, with 13 bases between them. The CDR3 is CASSFPGRYGYTF. CDR3 bases: TGTGCCAGCAGTTTTCCAGGGAGGTACGGCTACACCTTC.

This clone appeared a few times. V is TRBV7-9 and J is TRBJ2-7; 7 positions agree with TRBD2. Germline V gives CDR1 SEHNR, CDR2 FQNEAQ (reference sequence). The CDR3 is 15 amino acids. V trimming: 2 bases; J trimming: 1 base; junction bases outside the gene matches: 5. This CDR3 is CASSLTGGGSYEQYV. Here the CDR3 DNA reads TGTGCCAGCAGCTTAACGGGAGGAGGGTCCTACGAGCAGTACGTC.

The V gene is TRBV5-4, the J gene TRBJ2-7, with D unclear. The CDR3 totals 14 residues. The V gene's germline CDR1 is SGHNT and CDR2 YYREEE (reference sequence). V lost 2 bases, J lost 6 bases, and 15 bases lay in between. CDR3 protein: CASSFDRLGSEQYV. The CDR3 nucleotides read TGTGCCAGCAGCTTCGACCGACTCGGATCCGAGCAGTACGTC.

This clone was detected only once. The chain is built from TRBV9 and TRBJ1-1; the D is unclear. V lost 0 bases and J lost 4, with 10 bases in between. This CDR3 spans 14 amino acids. Germline lookup yields CDR1 SGDLS and CDR2 YYNGEE. CDR3 region: CASSVGGGATEAFF. The CDR3 DNA sequence: TGTGCCAGCAGCGTAGGGGGAGGAGCCACTGAAGCTTTCTTT. The variable domain in full, with the rest retrieved from reference TRBV9 and TRBJ1-1, is DSGVTQTPKHLITATGQRVTLRCSPRSGDLSVYWYQQSLDQGLQFLIQYYNGEERAKGNILERFSAQQFPDLHSELNLSSLELGDSALYFCASSVGGGATEAFFGQGTRLTVV.

In this sample, this clone turned up a few times. The chain carries TRBV5-1 and TRBJ2-2, with D possibly TRBD2 on 6 matching bases. Trimming stripped 0 bases from V and 4 bases from J, with 10 bases between. This CDR3 comprises 15 residues. Per the germline V gene, CDR1 is SGHRS and CDR2 is YFSETQ. CDR3 DNA: TGCGCCAGCAGCTTGGATGGGAGGACCACCGGGGAGCTGTTTTTT. The encoded protein is CASSLDGRTTGELFF.

The chain combines TRBV7-3 with TRBJ2-5; TRBD2 aligns across 13 bases. CDR1 is SGHTA, CDR2 FQGTGA, per germline. The CDR3 is 18 amino acids. The V and J ends lost 0 bases and 3 bases, in that order; junction bases with no gene match: 7. CDR3 DNA: TGTGCCAGCAGCTTAACTGGACGCGGGACTAGCGGGAAAGAGACCCAGTACTTC. Its translation: CASSLTGRGTSGKETQYF.

This rearrangement joins TRBV10-3 to TRBJ2-7; possible D gene TRBD1, 6 bases. V lost 8 bases and J lost 3, with 14 bases in between. The germline V gene has CDR1 ENHRY and CDR2 SYGVKD. This CDR3 region has 13 residues. The CDR3 here is CAIRRDIIYEQYF. The CDR3 bases are TGTGCCATCCGCCGGGACATAATCTACGAGCAGTACTTC.

The chain links TRBV2 to TRBJ2-3; the D gene is possibly TRBD1 (7 bases). The V gene's germline CDR1 is SNHLY and CDR2 FYNNEI. The CDR3 totals 14 residues. Trimming left V 7 bases short and J 6 bases short, with 17 bases between. The CDR3 loop reads CASTQGGPPDTQYF. In DNA, the CDR3 is TGTGCCAGCACCCAGGGGGGACCCCCGGATACGCAGTATTTT.

The chain employs TRBV4-2 and TRBJ2-1; no clear D. Trimming removed 0 bases at V and 0 bases at J, with 6 bases between. This CDR3 region has 15 residues. Per the germline V gene, CDR1 is LGHNA and CDR2 is YNFKEQ. The CDR3 sequence is CASSQDGDSYNEQFF. The CDR3 DNA is TGTGCCAGCAGCCAAGACGGAGACTCCTACAATGAGCAGTTCTTC.